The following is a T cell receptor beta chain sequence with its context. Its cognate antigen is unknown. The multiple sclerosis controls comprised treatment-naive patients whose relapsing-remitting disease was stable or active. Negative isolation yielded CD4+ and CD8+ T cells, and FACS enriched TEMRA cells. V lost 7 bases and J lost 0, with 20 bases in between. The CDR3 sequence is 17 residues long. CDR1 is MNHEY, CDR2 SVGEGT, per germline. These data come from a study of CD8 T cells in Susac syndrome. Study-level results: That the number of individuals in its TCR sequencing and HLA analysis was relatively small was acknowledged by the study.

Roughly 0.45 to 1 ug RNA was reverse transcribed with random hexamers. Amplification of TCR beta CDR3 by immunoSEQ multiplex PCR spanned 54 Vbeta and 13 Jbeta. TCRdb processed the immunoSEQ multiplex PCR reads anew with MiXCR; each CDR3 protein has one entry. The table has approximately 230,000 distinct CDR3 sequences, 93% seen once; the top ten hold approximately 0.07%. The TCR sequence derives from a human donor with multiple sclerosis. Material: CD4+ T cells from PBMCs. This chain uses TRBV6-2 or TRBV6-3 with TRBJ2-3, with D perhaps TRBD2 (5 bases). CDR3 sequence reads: CASMDFRRPNSTDTQYF. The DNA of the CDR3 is TGTGCCAGCATGGACTTCCGCAGACCGAACAGCACAGATACGCAGTATTTT.